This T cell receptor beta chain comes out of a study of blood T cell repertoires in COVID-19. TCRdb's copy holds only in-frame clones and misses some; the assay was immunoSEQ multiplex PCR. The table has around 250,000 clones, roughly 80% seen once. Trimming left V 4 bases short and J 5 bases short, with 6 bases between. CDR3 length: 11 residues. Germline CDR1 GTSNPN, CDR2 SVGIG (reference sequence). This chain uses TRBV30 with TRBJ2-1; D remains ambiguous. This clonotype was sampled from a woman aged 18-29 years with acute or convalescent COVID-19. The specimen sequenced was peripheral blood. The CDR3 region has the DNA TGTGCCTGGACCGACAACAATGAGCAGTTCTTC. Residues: CAWTDNNEQFF.